These 30 T cell receptor beta chains originate from one sample sequenced in a study of CXCR3-negative and CXCR3-positive naive CD8 T cells. The libraries of TRB cDNA were constructed through 5' RACE using UMI labels. TCRdb processed the 5' RACE reads again and assigns one entry to each CDR3 protein, with no DNA. This repertoire comprises about 130,000 distinct CDR3 sequences; its ten largest clones make up approximately 0.5%. Source material: naive CXCR3- CD8+ T cells from blood. The subset denotes: CD45RO-CCR7+CD27+CD95- naive CD8+ T cells lacking CXCR3 (TNR3-). These receptors came from a human donor in good health. Some clones in this sample may be carry-over from other donors' samples.

This chain uses TRBV7-8 with TRBJ2-7; TCRdb reports TRBD2, a call that lacks DNA to check it against. This CDR3 has 14 amino acids. CDR1 SGHVS and CDR2 FQNEAQ come from the germline V gene. The CDR3 sequence: CASSLKGESYEQYF.

The chain couples TRBV20-1 to TRBJ2-3; the TCRdb call, TRBD2, lacks DNA for checking. The CDR3 is 17 residues long. Germline CDR1 and CDR2: DFQATT and SNEGSKA (reference sequence). The CDR3 loop is CSAREGASGSSTDTQYF.

V is TRBV4-2 and J is TRBJ2-3. The CDR3 spans 14 residues. CDR1 is LGHNA, CDR2 YNFKEQ, per germline. CDR3 protein: CASSQGLATDTQYF.

This sequence joins TRBV15 and TRBJ2-3; TCRdb indicates TRBD2, and absent DNA this call remains unverified. The CDR3 runs 15 residues. Germline lookup yields CDR1 LNHNV and CDR2 YYDKDF (reference sequence). The CDR3 protein is CATTLWASSTDTQYF.

The rearrangement uses TRBV7-2 and TRBJ2-3. The CDR3 has 15 residues. From germline, CDR1 is SGHTA and CDR2 FQGNSA. The CDR3 protein is CASSLNGFLTDTQYF.

The chain couples TRBV11-2 to TRBJ2-3; TCRdb's D call, TRBD1, is unchecked because there is no DNA. The CDR3 is 15 amino acids. Per germline, CDR1 SGHAT and CDR2 FQNNGV. CDR3 residues: CASSSTGFGTDTQYF.

The V gene is TRBV27, the J gene TRBJ2-1; as DNA is missing, the TRBD2 call by TCRdb cannot be tested. The CDR3 sequence is 15 residues long. Germline V gene sequence: CDR1 MNHEY, CDR2 SMNVEV (reference sequence). This CDR3 reads CASSLFLAGYNEQFF.

The rearrangement joins TRBV5-6 to TRBJ2-1. Looked up from germline, CDR1 is SGHDT and CDR2 is YYEEEE. The CDR3 is 15 residues long. The CDR3: CASSLGGFGDNEQFF.

The chain has TRBV29-1 and TRBJ2-5; TCRdb gives TRBD1 as the D gene, but with no DNA this cannot be confirmed. CDR1 is SQVTM, CDR2 ANQGSEA, per germline. This CDR3 is 16 amino acids long. CDR3 protein: CSVAGVTGRSPYEQYF.

The CDR3 loop is CASSARQGADLTHFQNEQFF. The gene calls are TRBV12-3 or TRBV12-4 and TRBJ2-1; TCRdb lists TRBD1, though no DNA is available to test this call. The CDR3 is 20 amino acids.

The rearrangement uses TRBV7-3 and TRBJ2-1; TCRdb calls TRBD2, which cannot be checked without DNA. The germline gives CDR1 SGHTA, CDR2 FQGTGA. The CDR3 covers 15 residues. The CDR3 loop is CASSPGQASYNEQFF.

This chain uses TRBV29-1 with TRBJ1-1; TCRdb lists TRBD1, though no DNA is available to test this call. The V gene's germline CDR1 is SQVTM and CDR2 ANQGSEA. This CDR3 contains 15 residues. CDR3 sequence: CSARDRASLNTEAFF.

The chain carries TRBV12-3 or TRBV12-4 and TRBJ2-5; TCRdb calls TRBD1, which cannot be checked without DNA. The CDR3 length is 15 residues. CDR3 protein: CASSPPSAGSETQYF.

The gene calls are TRBV7-8 and TRBJ2-2; TCRdb's D gene call, TRBD1, goes unchecked for lack of DNA. Germline CDR1 and CDR2: SGHVS and FQNEAQ. This CDR3 comprises 17 residues. CDR3 sequence reads: CASSSQEGTMNTGELFF.

The chain combines TRBV7-8 with TRBJ2-7; absent DNA, TCRdb's TRBD1 call cannot be checked. This CDR3 comprises 12 residues. CDR1 SGHVS and CDR2 FQNEAQ come from the germline V gene. The CDR3: CASNDRDYEQYF. Combining the CDR3 with reference TRBV7-8 and TRBJ2-7 gives the whole variable domain GAGVSQSPRYKVAKRGQDVALRCDPISGHVSLFWYQQALGQGPEFLTYFQNEAQLDKSGLPSDRFFAERPEGSVSTLKIQRTQQEDSAVYLCASNDRDYEQYFGPGTRLTVT.

J is TRBJ2-3 and V is TRBV7-9. This CDR3 is built from 12 residues. Germline lookup yields CDR1 SEHNR and CDR2 FQNEAQ (reference sequence). This chain's CDR3 is CASSLGRDTQYF. The full variable domain, completed using reference TRBV7-9 and TRBJ2-3, is DTGVSQNPRHKITKRGQNVTFRCDPISEHNRLYWYRQTLGQGPEFLTYFQNEAQLEKSRLLSDRFSAERPKGSFSTLEIQRTEQGDSAMYLCASSLGRDTQYFGPGTRLTVL.

The V call is TRBV7-9, the J call TRBJ2-7; no DNA is available, so the TRBD1 call from TCRdb remains unchecked. The CDR3 is made up of 15 amino acids. CDR1 and CDR2 from the germline V gene are SEHNR and FQNEAQ (reference sequence). The CDR3 loop is CASSLPGGGVNEQYF. Full variable domain (rest looked up from reference TRBV7-9 and TRBJ2-7): DTGVSQNPRHKITKRGQNVTFRCDPISEHNRLYWYRQTLGQGPEFLTYFQNEAQLEKSRLLSDRFSAERPKGSFSTLEIQRTEQGDSAMYLCASSLPGGGVNEQYFGPGTRLTVT.

This chain uses TRBV28 with TRBJ2-1; TCRdb picks TRBD1, but there is no DNA to check that call. Germline CDR1 reads MDHEN; CDR2 reads SYDVKM. The CDR3 totals 17 residues. This CDR3 reads CASSLGQGFFLYNEQLF.

This chain joins TRBV4-1 and TRBJ2-1; TCRdb's D call, TRBD2, is unchecked because there is no DNA. The CDR3 spans 14 residues. Germline V gene lookup returns CDR1 MGHRA and CDR2 YSYEKL. The CDR3 loop is CASSQGLAGPEQFF.

This chain joins TRBV29-1 and TRBJ2-3. Germline V CDR1 and CDR2: SQVTM, ANQGSEA. This CDR3 contains 13 residues. CDR3: CSLDEVGTDTQYF.

The J gene is TRBJ2-7, the V gene TRBV6-2 or TRBV6-3; without DNA, the TCRdb call of TRBD1 cannot be checked. The CDR3 loop spans 16 amino acids. Germline V gene data show CDR1 as MNHEY and CDR2 as SVGEGT. The CDR3 loop is CASSGDRDRGSYEQYF.

J is TRBJ2-3 and V is TRBV28; TCRdb lists TRBD2, though no DNA is available to test this call. Germline V gene lookup returns CDR1 MDHEN and CDR2 SYDVKM. The CDR3 has 17 amino acids. This CDR3 reads CASSSSDAARGTDTQYF.

The chain uses TRBV7-2 and TRBJ2-7; TCRdb's D gene call, TRBD1, goes unchecked for lack of DNA. There are 15 residues in the CDR3. From germline, CDR1 is SGHTA and CDR2 FQGNSA. This CDR3 is CASSQRTVPTYEQYF. Combining the CDR3 with reference TRBV7-2 and TRBJ2-7 gives the whole variable domain GAGVSQSPSNKVTEKGKDVELRCDPISGHTALYWYRQSLGQGLEFLIYFQGNSAPDKSGLPSDRFSAERTGGSVSTLTIQRTQQEDSAVYLCASSQRTVPTYEQYFGPGTRLTVT.

The chain joins TRBV28 to TRBJ1-3. CDR3 size: 12 residues. CDR1 is MDHEN, CDR2 SYDVKM, per germline. CDR3 loop: CASSSPEGGYYF.

The CDR3 loop reads CAISETGSGEQFF. J is TRBJ2-1 and V is TRBV10-3; TCRdb's assignment of TRBD1 cannot be checked, as there is no DNA. The CDR3 has 13 amino acids. Germline V gene data show CDR1 as ENHRY and CDR2 as SYGVKD.

The V and J genes are TRBV21-1 and TRBJ1-2; TCRdb calls TRBD1, which cannot be checked without DNA. TRBV21-1 is listed as a pseudogene. The CDR3 totals 19 residues. CDR3 sequence: CASSKGGNGSYRANYGYTF.

The chain carries TRBV10-3 and TRBJ2-7; TCRdb's D call of TRBD1 is untestable without DNA. The CDR3 covers 12 residues. Germline-derived CDR1 and CDR2 are ENHRY and SYGVKD. The CDR3 sequence: CAMGDSPYEQYF.

This sequence joins TRBV29-1 and TRBJ2-7; the D gene TCRdb calls, TRBD1, cannot be checked with no DNA. CDR1 and CDR2 from the germline V gene are SQVTM and ANQGSEA. CDR3 size: 12 residues. The CDR3 reads CSVGDRGYEQYF.

The V gene is TRBV28, the J gene TRBJ1-1. Germline values: CDR1 MDHEN, CDR2 SYDVKM. The CDR3 is 16 residues long. The CDR3: CASSQTGPLEGTEAFF.

V usage is TRBV7-9 and J usage is TRBJ1-2. CDR1 is SEHNR and CDR2 is FQNEAQ in the germline V gene (reference sequence). This CDR3 has 15 amino acids. The CDR3 region is CASSSPVVAREGYTF.